The 15 T cell receptor beta chains listed next were all sequenced from one sample in a study of high-grade serous ovarian cancer treatment subgroups. TCRdb's table, derived via immunoSEQ multiplex PCR, lists solely in-frame clones and lacks some. The repertoire has about 6,800 clones, 79% of them found once; the top ten carry 5% to 7%. Tumor tissue was taken before any definitive surgery or chemotherapy was given. Sequencing was done on a sample of tumor tissue. These receptors were taken from a human donor with high-grade serous ovarian cancer.

The chain recombines TRBV6-5 with TRBJ2-7, with D unclear. The V gene's germline CDR1 is MNHEY and CDR2 SVGAGI. This CDR3 has 13 residues. Trimming stripped 0 bases from V and 6 bases from J, with 9 bases between. The CDR3 DNA reads as TGTGCCAGCAGTTACTCGCCCTGGAGCGAGCAGTACTTC. Protein: CASSYSPWSEQYF.

The J gene is TRBJ1-4, the V gene TRBV6-5; TRBD1 aligns across 7 bases. V shed 8 bases and J 2 bases; nucleotides not matched to a gene: 5. Germline V gene sequence: CDR1 MNHEY, CDR2 SVGAGI. The CDR3 is 14 residues long. In nucleotides, the CDR3 is TGTGCCAGCCTAGGACAGGTGACTAATGAAAAACTGTTTTTT. Translated, it gives CASLGQVTNEKLFF.

This clone came up a few times. The J gene is TRBJ2-4, the V gene TRBV6-1, with D perhaps TRBD2 (5 bases). This CDR3 contains 12 residues. With 8 bases removed from V and 4 bases from J, the gap between germline ends came to 9 bases. Germline V lookup: CDR1 MNHNS, CDR2 SASEGT. For the CDR3, the DNA is TGTGCCAGCCGGGATACTAAAAACATTCAGTACTTC. Amino acids: CASRDTKNIQYF.

This chain uses TRBV11-2 with TRBJ2-1; TRBD2 matches at 16 bases. The CDR3 covers 17 residues. In germline, CDR1 is SGHAT, CDR2 FQNNGV. The V gene end was trimmed by 5 bases and the J gene end by 8 bases; junction bases not matched to a gene: 9. In DNA form, the CDR3 reads TGTGCCAGCAGCCAGGGACTAGCGGGAGGGCCAGTTTATGAGCAGTTCTTC. Translating it yields CASSQGLAGGPVYEQFF.

This clone was observed a handful of times. The chain recombines TRBV29-1 with TRBJ2-7; TRBD1 is a possible D gene (5 bases). Trimming took 6 bases from V and 12 from J, leaving 21 bases between them. The CDR3 has 12 residues. The V gene's germline CDR1 is SQVTM and CDR2 ANQGSEA. The CDR3 spells CSVIEGGRTPYF. As DNA, the CDR3 is TGCAGCGTGATTGAAGGTGGCAGGACACCGTACTTC.

The chain has TRBV27 and TRBJ2-7; D gene uncertain. The CDR3 has 11 amino acids. Trimming took 6 bases from V and 3 from J, leaving 6 bases between them. Germline V gene sequence: CDR1 MNHEY, CDR2 SMNVEV (reference sequence). The CDR3 bases are TGTGCCAGCAGCTACAACTACGAGCAGTACTTC. This gives the protein CASSYNYEQYF.

This clone came up once. The chain recombines TRBV7-2 with TRBJ2-7, with D possibly matching TRBD1 (7 bases). Germline lookup yields CDR1 SGHTA and CDR2 FQGNSA. V was shortened by 1 base and J by 1 base, with 14 bases between the two germline ends. The CDR3 is 16 residues long. CDR3: CASSLGGGGGSYEQYF. In DNA form, the CDR3 reads TGTGCCAGCAGCTTAGGTGGAGGGGGCGGGTCCTACGAGCAGTACTTC. The variable domain in full, completed from reference TRBV7-2 and TRBJ2-7, reads GAGVSQSPSNKVTEKGKDVELRCDPISGHTALYWYRQSLGQGLEFLIYFQGNSAPDKSGLPSDRFSAERTGGSVSTLTIQRTQQEDSAVYLCASSLGGGGGSYEQYFGPGTRLTVT.

J is TRBJ1-1 and V is TRBV5-1, with D perhaps matching TRBD1 (5 bases). The germline V gene has CDR1 SGHRS and CDR2 YFSETQ. Between the trimmed V and J ends, which lost 0 bases and 0 bases, there was a span of 15 bases. The CDR3 has 17 amino acids. The CDR3 coding sequence is TGCGCCAGCAGCTTGGGCCGGGACGTGTACATGAACACTGAAGCTTTCTTT. Translation: CASSLGRDVYMNTEAFF.

V gene TRBV10-1 combines with J gene TRBJ1-1; the D is unclear. The CDR3 totals 14 residues. The ends were cut back, 5 bases at V and 1 base at J, with 11 bases in the middle. The V gene's germline CDR1 is WNHNN and CDR2 SYGVQD (reference sequence). CDR3 nucleotide sequence: TGCGCCAGCAGTCCCGAGCAAAGGAACACTGAAGCTTTCTTT. It specifies CASSPEQRNTEAFF.

The table lists this clone with a few counts. The chain carries TRBV11-2 and TRBJ2-7, with TRBD2 matching 9 bases. Trimming removed 2 bases from V and 7 bases from J; junction bases left unmatched: 12. This CDR3 spans 16 amino acids. Germline loops: CDR1 SGHAT, CDR2 FQNNGV. This CDR3 reads CASSLRWREGPLEQYF. For the CDR3, the DNA is TGTGCCAGCAGCTTACGGTGGCGGGAGGGTCCCCTGGAGCAGTACTTC.

The CDR3 reads CATGLAGAETQYF. DNA for the CDR3: TGTGCCACAGGACTAGCGGGAGCGGAGACCCAGTACTTC. J is TRBJ2-5 and V is TRBV19; 13 bases align to TRBD2. This CDR3 contains 13 residues. Germline CDR1 reads LNHDA; CDR2 reads SQIVND (reference sequence). Losses at the gene ends were 10 bases for V and 5 bases for J; bases not matched to a gene: 4. The whole variable domain, filled in from reference TRBV19 and TRBJ2-5, reads DGGITQSPKYLFRKEGQNVTLSCEQNLNHDAMYWYRQDPGQGLRLIYYSQIVNDFQKGDIAEGYSVSREKKESFPLTVTSAQKNPTAFYLCATGLAGAETQYFGPGTRLLVL.

The rearrangement joins TRBV4-3 to TRBJ2-5, with D perhaps given as TRBD1 or TRBD2 (5 bases each). The closer fit of TRBJ2-7 to the DNA end suggests the J call may be wrong. Germline V lookup: CDR1 LGHNA, CDR2 YSLEER. The CDR3 consists of 18 residues. The CDR3 loop is CASSQDLPEGLLSYEQYF. The CDR3 DNA reads TGCGCCAGCAGCCAAGATCTGCCCGAGGGGCTCCTTTCCTACGAGCAGTACTTC.

This chain joins TRBV7-3 and TRBJ2-2, with 7 bases lining up with TRBD2. Germline CDR1 is SGHTA and CDR2 is FQGTGA. The J segment lost 1 base and the V segment lost 2 bases, leaving 4 bases of the junction unmatched. There are 16 residues in the CDR3. CDR3 loop: CASSLYASGNTGELFF. The CDR3, as DNA: TGTGCCAGCAGCTTATACGCTAGCGGGAACACCGGGGAGCTGTTTTTT.

This rearrangement joins TRBV6-6 to TRBJ1-1; D not resolved. Germline loops: CDR1 MNHNY, CDR2 SVGAGI (reference sequence). The CDR3 loop spans 11 amino acids. Trimming stripped 4 bases from V and 6 bases from J, with 6 bases between. The CDR3 nucleotides read TGTGCCAGCAGTTCTACATCTGAAGCTTTCTTT. Protein: CASSSTSEAFF.

This clone has only one observation. The rearrangement links TRBV11-3 to TRBJ2-1; perhaps D is TRBD1 or TRBD2 (5 bases each). Germline values: CDR1 SGHNT, CDR2 YENEEA. This CDR3 region has 14 residues. Trimming cost V 2 bases and J 6 bases, with 11 bases left between them. The DNA for the CDR3 is TGTGCCAGCAGCTTACGGGGCGCGAGCAATGAGCAGTTCTTC. Translated, it gives CASSLRGASNEQFF.